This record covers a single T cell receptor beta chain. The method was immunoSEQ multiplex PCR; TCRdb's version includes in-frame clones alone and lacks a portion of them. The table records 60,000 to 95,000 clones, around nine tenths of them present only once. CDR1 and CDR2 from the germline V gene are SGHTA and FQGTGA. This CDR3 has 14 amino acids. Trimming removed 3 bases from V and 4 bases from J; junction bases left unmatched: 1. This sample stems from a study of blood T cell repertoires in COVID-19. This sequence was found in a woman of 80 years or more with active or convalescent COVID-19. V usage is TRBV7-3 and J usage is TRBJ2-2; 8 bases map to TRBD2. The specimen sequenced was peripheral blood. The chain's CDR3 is CASSFRGGTGELFF. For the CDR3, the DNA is TGTGCCAGCAGCTTCCGGGGGGGCACCGGGGAGCTGTTTTTT.